This entry lists 2 T cell receptor beta chains sequenced from one sample in a study of blood T cell repertoires in COVID-19. Measured with immunoSEQ multiplex PCR; TCRdb has only the in-frame clones, and not every one. The table lists roughly 100,000 clones, less than 90% of them singletons. The sequencing input was peripheral blood. The receptors originated from a human donor in a cohort sampled during active COVID-19.

The count of this clone is one. V gene TRBV7-3 combines with J gene TRBJ2-5; D gene unclear. The V gene's germline CDR1 is SGHTA and CDR2 FQGTGA. The CDR3 spans 13 residues. V lost 2 bases and J lost 3, with 7 bases in between. CDR3 amino acids: CASSLRRKETQYF. CDR3 in DNA: TGTGCCAGCAGCTTACGCAGGAAAGAGACCCAGTACTTC.

V usage is TRBV19 and J usage is TRBJ2-7; possible D gene TRBD1, 6 bases. Trimming shortened V by 2 bases and J by 2 bases, and 7 bases separated the two germline ends. This CDR3 region has 13 residues. The germline gives CDR1 LNHDA, CDR2 SQIVND (reference sequence). CDR3 in DNA: TGTGCCAGTAGTATAACAGGGACCTACGAGCAGTACTTC. Translation gives CASSITGTYEQYF.